This T cell receptor (beta chain) was identified during a study of neurological immune-mediated disorders. A word on this clonotype: Just one base apart from a much larger clone, this may be a read error. As the CDR3 is not closed by the conserved phenylalanine or tryptophan, this likely results from a read error.

Trimming cost V 4 bases and J 7 bases, with 11 bases left between them. CDR1 and CDR2 from the germline V gene are SQVTM and ANQGSEA. The CDR3 is 12 residues long. TCRdb re-called the 5' RACE reads through MiXCR, storing one row per CDR3 protein. The table lists 55,000 to 65,000 distinct CDR3 sequences, 3% to 4% of them singletons. Sample: PBMCs. The chain has TRBV29-1 and TRBJ2-1; possible D gene TRBD1, 6 bases. The receptor was isolated from a woman in her forties or fifties with multiple sclerosis. DNA of the CDR3: TGCAGCGTTGCCCTGGACAGTAATGAGCAGTTCTTA. Translation: CSVALDSNEQFL.